Below, one TCR beta chain is given with its context. Antigen: not known. Both 60 Vbeta primers and 13 Jbeta primers went into the PCR. Data came from immunoSEQ multiplex PCR; TCRdb stores just in-frame clones and leaves some out. The profile shows approximately 120,000 clones, less than 80% of them singletons. This record comes from a study of cytomegalovirus exposure and HLA in healthy donors. This CDR3 region has 13 residues. Germline V lookup: CDR1 SGDLS, CDR2 YYNGEE. Trimming took 1 base from V and 9 from J, leaving 11 bases between them. General observations from the study: Later analysis reportedly placed an Asian-associated ancestry cluster below the roughly 640-donor mean in N-insertions. Most of the CMV-associated TCR beta chains (in a later analysis) appeared to be HLA-restricted.

The TCR was taken from a woman in her 50s in good health and CMV-seropositive. V is TRBV9 and J is TRBJ2-1, with D hard to call. Sequenced sample: PBMCs. The CDR3 nucleotides are TGTGCCAGCAGCGTATATGCCCTGGCTGAGCAGTTCTTC. Translation gives CASSVYALAEQFF.